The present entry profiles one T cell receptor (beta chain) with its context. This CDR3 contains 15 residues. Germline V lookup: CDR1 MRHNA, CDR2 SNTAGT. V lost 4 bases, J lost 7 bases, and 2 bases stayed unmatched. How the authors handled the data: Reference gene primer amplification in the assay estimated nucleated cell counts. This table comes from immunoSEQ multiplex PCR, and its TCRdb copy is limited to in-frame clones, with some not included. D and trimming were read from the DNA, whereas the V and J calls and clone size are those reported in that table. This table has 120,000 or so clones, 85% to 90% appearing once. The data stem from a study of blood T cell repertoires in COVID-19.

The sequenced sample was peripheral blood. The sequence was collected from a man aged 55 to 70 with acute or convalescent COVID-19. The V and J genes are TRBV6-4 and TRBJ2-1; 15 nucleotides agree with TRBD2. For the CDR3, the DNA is TGTGCCAGCAGTGGGGGGACTAGCGGGAGGAATGAGCAGTTCTTC. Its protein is CASSGGTSGRNEQFF.